This TCR beta chain was sequenced during a study of post-analysis software for immune sequencing data. About the study: Some patients lacked subtype; others had relapsing-remitting, secondary progressive or progressive-relapsing disease.

From germline, CDR1 is DFQATT and CDR2 SNEGSKA (reference sequence). Trimming removed 1 base from V and 5 bases from J; junction bases left unmatched: 11. CDR3 size: 16 residues. Study-level points and caveats: Significantly lower normalized Chao1 diversity was found in patients with multiple sclerosis relative to controls. Samples made in the same batch grouped tightly together by F measure. Among several TRBV segments more frequent in patients than controls were TRBV5-6, TRBV5-1 and TRBV20-1.

This clonotype was detected only once. Its matching antigen is unknown. Unique molecular identifiers were present in the TCR beta cDNA libraries. Each batch of about 0.95 to 11 million T cells produced 400,000 to 650,000 cDNA molecules. MiXCR was run by TCRdb on the PCR reads, yielding one entry per CDR3 protein. The table has about 540,000 distinct CDR3 sequences, roughly 34% seen once. Material for sequencing was blood. The TCR comes from a girl aged 2-17 years with multiple sclerosis. The V gene is TRBV20-1, the J gene TRBJ2-3, with 8 bases matching TRBD2. CDR3 in amino acids: CSARGPGLEERDTQYF. Here the CDR3 DNA reads TGCAGTGCTAGAGGGCCGGGACTAGAAGAGAGAGATACGCAGTATTTT.